Shown below are 21 T cell receptor beta chains from a single sample sequenced in a study of T cell changes during pregnancy in multiple sclerosis. Assay: immunoSEQ multiplex PCR; the TCRdb copy retains only in-frame clones and omits some. The repertoire includes 69,000 or so clones, 85% to 95% of them detected once, and just under 2% sits in the top ten. The source material was peripheral blood, sampled in the third trimester of pregnancy. The receptors here all came from a female donor in good health, enrolled as a control in a pregnancy study.

The chain carries TRBV18 and TRBJ1-2; 8 bases agree with TRBD1. Germline V gene data show CDR1 as KGHSH and CDR2 as LQKENI. J lost 8 bases, V lost 0 bases, and 5 bases had no gene match. The CDR3 loop spans 14 amino acids. The CDR3 reads CASSPPSTGVGYTF. In nucleotides, the CDR3 is TGTGCCAGCTCACCACCGTCGACAGGGGTCGGCTACACCTTC.

The V gene is TRBV5-1, the J gene TRBJ2-5; TRBD2 matches 9 bases. This CDR3 contains 15 residues. V gave up 0 bases and J gave up 0 bases; unmatched junction bases: 0. From germline, CDR1 is SGHRS and CDR2 YFSETQ. CDR3 amino acids: CASSLGLADQETQYF. CDR3 bases: TGCGCCAGCAGCTTGGGACTAGCGGACCAAGAGACCCAGTACTTC.

Here the CDR3 reads CASSLGSGGISSYEQYF. Written as DNA, the CDR3 is TGTGCCAGCAGCCTAGGATCAGGGGGAATCAGCTCCTACGAGCAGTACTTC. V is TRBV11-2 and J is TRBJ2-7; 7 nucleotides agree with TRBD1. From germline, CDR1 is SGHAT and CDR2 FQNNGV. The V and J ends lost 5 bases and 0 bases, in that order; junction bases with no gene match: 13. This CDR3 spans 17 amino acids.

V and J are TRBV11-3 and TRBJ2-3; 12 nucleotides line up with TRBD2. V dropped 4 bases and J dropped 5; count of bases not matched to a gene: 1. The CDR3 runs 14 residues. Per the germline V gene, CDR1 is SGHNT and CDR2 is YENEEA. The CDR3 loop reads CASSSGLAGDTQYF. CDR3 sequence (DNA): TGTGCCAGCAGCTCGGGACTAGCGGGAGATACGCAGTATTTT.

The CDR3 DNA is TGTGCCAGCAGCTTCGGCGGAACCTCCTACGAGCAGTACTTC. Translation gives CASSFGGTSYEQYF. The rearrangement links TRBV11-3 to TRBJ2-7; D remains ambiguous. The length of the CDR3 is 14 residues. Per the germline V gene, CDR1 is SGHNT and CDR2 is YENEEA. V lost 3 bases and J lost 0, with 9 bases in between. Drawing the rest from reference TRBV11-3 and TRBJ2-7, the complete variable domain is EAGVVQSPRYKIIEKKQPVAFWCNPISGHNTLYWYLQNLGQGPELLIRYENEEAVDDSQLPKDRFSAERLKGVDSTLKIQPAELGDSAVYLCASSFGGTSYEQYFGPGTRLTVT.

CDR3 nucleotides: TGTGCCAGTAGTAGTCTTAGCGGGAGGATGACGCAGTATTTT. Its protein is CASSSLSGRMTQYF. V and J are TRBV19 and TRBJ2-3, with 10 bases identical to TRBD2. The V gene's germline CDR1 is LNHDA and CDR2 SQIVND (reference sequence). This CDR3 spans 14 amino acids. The junction had 7 bases not matched to a gene; V was cut back by 4 bases and J by 9 bases.

The CDR3: CASRERLAENYEQYF. The CDR3 coding sequence is TGTGCCAGCAGGGAAAGACTAGCGGAAAACTACGAGCAGTACTTC. This chain joins TRBV5-4 and TRBJ2-7, with TRBD2 matching 9 bases. Looked up from germline, CDR1 is SGHNT and CDR2 is YYREEE (reference sequence). The CDR3 has 15 residues. J gave up 3 bases and V 5 bases, and 9 bases lay outside the gene matches.

The chain joins TRBV2 to TRBJ1-2, with TRBD1 identical over 7 bases. The CDR3 is 13 residues long. J gave up 6 bases and V 7 bases, and 8 bases lay outside the gene matches. The germline gives CDR1 SNHLY, CDR2 FYNNEI. CDR3 in amino acids: CASTMNRGHGYTF. CDR3 in DNA: TGTGCCAGCACCATGAACAGGGGTCATGGCTACACCTTC.

The rearrangement joins TRBV7-9 to TRBJ2-7; 8 nucleotides agree with TRBD1. The CDR3 extends over 15 amino acids. Germline-derived CDR1 and CDR2 are SEHNR and FQNEAQ (reference sequence). Germline trimming cut 3 bases from V and 6 bases from J; bases unmatched to any gene: 10. The CDR3 nucleotides read TGTGCCAGCAGCTTCAGCACAGGGGGTTGGGGCGAGCAGTACTTC. Protein product: CASSFSTGGWGEQYF.

The V and J genes are TRBV6-5 and TRBJ1-1; D perhaps matches TRBD1 (5 bases). Deletions cut 1 base from V and 3 bases from J, with 15 bases between. This CDR3 spans 16 amino acids. The germline gives CDR1 MNHEY, CDR2 SVGAGI. The CDR3 nucleotides are TGTGCCAGCAGTTACTATATCGGGCAGGGTCACACTGAAGCTTTCTTT. Protein: CASSYYIGQGHTEAFF.

In its sample, this clone was seen once. The chain combines TRBV15 with TRBJ2-7, with D maybe TRBD2 (5 bases). Germline V CDR1 and CDR2: LNHNV, YYDKDF (reference sequence). The CDR3 is made up of 15 amino acids. V dropped 2 bases and J dropped 2 bases, with 13 bases sitting between them. The CDR3 coding sequence is TGTGCCACCAGCAGATTCGGACTTGACACCTACGAGCAGTACTTC. Amino acid sequence: CATSRFGLDTYEQYF.

This chain links TRBV5-6 with TRBJ2-1, with a tentative D call TRBD2 (6 bases). The CDR3 runs to 15 residues. Deletions cut 0 bases from V and 3 bases from J, with 10 bases between. Looked up from germline, CDR1 is SGHDT and CDR2 is YYEEEE. The CDR3 here is CASSLAGASYNEQFF. As DNA, the CDR3 is TGTGCCAGCAGCTTGGCGGGAGCCAGCTACAATGAGCAGTTCTTC.

The rearrangement joins TRBV2 to TRBJ2-1; D is possibly TRBD2 (5 bases). V lost 4 bases to trimming and J lost 0 bases, with 7 bases between them. The CDR3 is 14 residues long. The germline V gene encodes CDR1 SNHLY and CDR2 FYNNEI. The CDR3 DNA reads TGTGCCAGCAGTGGGCTAGCCTCCTACAATGAGCAGTTCTTC. This gives the protein CASSGLASYNEQFF. The full variable domain, in which reference TRBV2 and TRBJ2-1 provide the parts outside the CDR3, is EPEVTQTPSHQVTQMGQEVILRCVPISNHLYFYWYRQILGQKVEFLVSFYNNEISEKSEIFDDQFSVERPDGSNFTLKIRSTKLEDSAMYFCASSGLASYNEQFFGPGTRLTVL.

The genes are TRBV5-5 and TRBJ1-4; 10 bases are shared with TRBD1. Germline CDR1 reads SGHKS; CDR2 reads YYEKEE (reference sequence). There are 18 residues in the CDR3. The J segment lost 1 base and the V segment lost 1 base, leaving 7 bases of the junction unmatched. The CDR3 region has the DNA TGTGCCAGCAGCTTGACCCTCCGGGACAGGGGAACTAATGAAAAACTGTTTTTT. Translation: CASSLTLRDRGTNEKLFF.

CDR3 sequence reads: CASSIPGQGIRADTQYF. DNA of the CDR3: TGTGCCAGTAGTATACCGGGACAGGGGATTAGGGCAGATACGCAGTATTTT. The chain carries TRBV19 and TRBJ2-3; 10 bases agree with TRBD1. Germline V gene lookup returns CDR1 LNHDA and CDR2 SQIVND (reference sequence). The CDR3 extends over 17 amino acids. V lost 2 bases to trimming and J lost 4 bases; unmatched junction nucleotides: 9.

The rearrangement links TRBV5-4 to TRBJ2-1; D perhaps matches TRBD2 (6 bases). The CDR3 consists of 15 residues. Germline V gene sequence: CDR1 SGHNT, CDR2 YYREEE (reference sequence). V lost 0 bases and J 8 bases, leaving 15 bases between the germline ends. As DNA, the CDR3 is TGTGCCAGCAGCTTGGACGGCGGGATGGGCTATGAGCAGTTCTTC. It yields the protein CASSLDGGMGYEQFF.

This clone turned up a few times. The chain links TRBV7-9 to TRBJ2-5; TRBD2 matches 7 bases. Unmatched junction bases numbered 10, after V lost 5 bases and J lost 4 bases. CDR1 SEHNR and CDR2 FQNEAQ come from the germline V gene (reference sequence). The CDR3 contains 15 residues. The CDR3 region is CASSPGLGRGETQYF. DNA for the CDR3: TGTGCCAGCAGCCCGGGCCTAGGGAGGGGAGAGACCCAGTACTTC.

The rearrangement joins TRBV5-1 to TRBJ2-2; no reliable D call. CDR1 is SGHRS, CDR2 YFSETQ, per germline. Trimming stripped 6 bases from V and 4 bases from J, with 4 bases between. The CDR3 totals 11 residues. Here the CDR3 DNA reads TGCGCCAGCACTCTCACCGGGGAGCTGTTTTTT. This translates into CASTLTGELFF.

V is TRBV7-9 and J is TRBJ2-5; D might be TRBD2 (5 bases). The length of the CDR3 is 12 residues. The germline gives CDR1 SEHNR, CDR2 FQNEAQ (reference sequence). V was shortened by 5 bases and J by 5 bases, with 9 bases between the two germline ends. In nucleotides, the CDR3 is TGTGCCAGCAGCCTTAGCGTGGAGACCCAGTACTTC. It translates to CASSLSVETQYF.

V usage is TRBV2 and J usage is TRBJ2-7; a possible D gene is TRBD2 (5 bases). V lost 6 bases and J 1 base, leaving 19 bases between the germline ends. The CDR3 loop spans 16 amino acids. Germline V lookup: CDR1 SNHLY, CDR2 FYNNEI. In DNA form, the CDR3 reads TGTGCCAGCAGGCCGAGGACTTTCCGAGGGTCCTACGAGCAGTACTTC. It specifies CASRPRTFRGSYEQYF. Variable domain in full (rest from reference TRBV2 and TRBJ2-7): EPEVTQTPSHQVTQMGQEVILRCVPISNHLYFYWYRQILGQKVEFLVSFYNNEISEKSEIFDDQFSVERPDGSNFTLKIRSTKLEDSAMYFCASRPRTFRGSYEQYFGPGTRLTVT.

The V gene is TRBV5-1, the J gene TRBJ1-4; tentatively, D is TRBD1 (6 bases). Germline V gene sequence: CDR1 SGHRS, CDR2 YFSETQ. V lost 0 bases and J lost 3, with 9 bases in between. This CDR3 is built from 15 residues. CDR3 bases: TGCGCCAGCAGCTTGGGGGCAGGGGCTAATGAAAAACTGTTTTTT. Translation: CASSLGAGANEKLFF.